This entry describes one TCR beta chain. The target antigen is unknown. The data originate from a study of blood T cells in healthy people across ages. Regarding the study as a whole: Diversity was higher, and naive CD4+ cells more numerous, in long-lived donors than in aged donors. Estimated diversity, derived from one million T cells, was regarded as an underestimate.

It was with a sample-barcoded 5' primer and a J-beta primer mix that a second PCR of about 7 to 12 cycles was run. Every cDNA molecule bore a tag from a template-switch adaptor containing 12 random nucleotides. TCRdb recomputed calls from the 5' RACE reads with MiXCR, one row per CDR3 protein. The sample lists some 890,000 distinct CDR3 sequences; about 29% were seen once. Trimming removed 4 bases at V and 11 bases at J, with 14 bases between. This CDR3 comprises 11 residues. From germline, CDR1 is DFQATT and CDR2 SNEGSKA (reference sequence). The same data also contributed to another study, on T cells of mothers and their children. That investigation notes: Mothers gave over 8 million TCR beta CDR3 reads each, and children several million each.

The chain is built from TRBV20-1 and TRBJ1-1; possibly TRBD1 for D (5 bases). The receptor comes from a middle-aged woman in good health. Specimen: blood. The CDR3 nucleotides are TGCAGTGCTACGGGACCCCCGAACGCTTTCTTT. Its protein product is CSATGPPNAFF.